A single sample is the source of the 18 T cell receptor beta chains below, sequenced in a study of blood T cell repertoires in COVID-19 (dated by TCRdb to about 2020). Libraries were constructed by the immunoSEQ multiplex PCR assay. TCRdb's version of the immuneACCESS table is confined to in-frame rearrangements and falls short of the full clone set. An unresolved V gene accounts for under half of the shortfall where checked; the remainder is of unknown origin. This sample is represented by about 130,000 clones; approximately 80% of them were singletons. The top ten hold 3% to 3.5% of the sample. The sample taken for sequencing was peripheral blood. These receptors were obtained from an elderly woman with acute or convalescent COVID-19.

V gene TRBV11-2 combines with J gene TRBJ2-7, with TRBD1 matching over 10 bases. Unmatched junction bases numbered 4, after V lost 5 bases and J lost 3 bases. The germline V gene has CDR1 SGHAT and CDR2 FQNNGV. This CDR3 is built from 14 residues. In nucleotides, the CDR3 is TGTGCCAGCAGCGCCTGGGACAGGGGCTACGAGCAGTACTTC. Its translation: CASSAWDRGYEQYF.

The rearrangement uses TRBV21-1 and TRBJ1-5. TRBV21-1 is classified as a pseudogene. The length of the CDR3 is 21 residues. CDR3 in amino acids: CASSKCLRSEGKARGNQPQHF. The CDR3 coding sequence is TGTGCCAGCAGCAAATGTCTTAGGAGCGAGGGCAAGGCAAGAGGCAATCAGCCCCAGCATTTT.

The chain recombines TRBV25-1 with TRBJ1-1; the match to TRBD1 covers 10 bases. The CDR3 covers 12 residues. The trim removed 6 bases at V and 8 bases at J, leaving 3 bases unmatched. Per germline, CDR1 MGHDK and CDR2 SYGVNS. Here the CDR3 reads CASRGGQGEAFF. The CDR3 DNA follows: TGTGCCAGCAGAGGGGGACAGGGGGAAGCTTTCTTT.

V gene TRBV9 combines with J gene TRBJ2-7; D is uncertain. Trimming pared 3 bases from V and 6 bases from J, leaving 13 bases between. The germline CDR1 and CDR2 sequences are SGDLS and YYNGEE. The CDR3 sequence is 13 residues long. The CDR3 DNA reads TGTGCCAGCAGCGGGTTAGTTGGTGGCGAGCAGTACTTC. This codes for CASSGLVGGEQYF.

The CDR3 reads CASSLEPLWRAGRSGANVLTF. CDR3 bases: TGTGCCAGCAGCTTAGAGCCCCTATGGCGCGCAGGCCGCTCTGGGGCCAACGTCCTGACTTTC. The chain links TRBV7-8 to TRBJ2-6; D uncertain. Germline V gene sequence: CDR1 SGHVS, CDR2 FQNEAQ. V lost 1 base and J 0 bases, leaving 22 bases between the germline ends. The CDR3 extends over 21 amino acids.

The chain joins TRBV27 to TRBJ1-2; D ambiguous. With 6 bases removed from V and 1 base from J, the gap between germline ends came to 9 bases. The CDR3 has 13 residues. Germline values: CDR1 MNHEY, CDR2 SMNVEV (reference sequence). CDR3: CASSGLGNYGYTF. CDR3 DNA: TGTGCCAGCAGCGGGTTGGGTAACTATGGCTACACCTTC.

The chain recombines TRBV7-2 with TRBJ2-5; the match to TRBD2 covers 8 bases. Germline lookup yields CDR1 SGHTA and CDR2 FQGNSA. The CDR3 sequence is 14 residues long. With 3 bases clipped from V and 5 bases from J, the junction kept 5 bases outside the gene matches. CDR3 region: CASSFRRGGETQYF. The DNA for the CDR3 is TGTGCCAGCAGCTTTAGACGGGGGGGTGAGACCCAGTACTTC.

The CDR3 coding sequence is TGTGCCAGCAGCTGGAGGGCGGGGAGTCAAGAGACCCAGTACTTC. Translated, it gives CASSWRAGSQETQYF. This chain joins TRBV5-4 and TRBJ2-5; possibly TRBD2 for D (6 bases). Trimming left V 3 bases short and J 2 bases short, with 14 bases between. CDR3 length: 15 amino acids. Germline CDR1 and CDR2: SGHNT and YYREEE (reference sequence).

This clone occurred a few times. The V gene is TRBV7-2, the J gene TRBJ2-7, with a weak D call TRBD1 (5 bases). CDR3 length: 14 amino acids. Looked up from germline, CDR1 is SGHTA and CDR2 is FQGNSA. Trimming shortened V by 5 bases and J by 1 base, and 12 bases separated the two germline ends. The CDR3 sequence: CASSNLGASYEQYF. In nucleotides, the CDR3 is TGTGCCAGCAGCAACCTAGGGGCGTCCTACGAGCAGTACTTC.

CDR3 sequence: CATNQGGNTIYF. The CDR3 bases are TGTGCCACCAATCAGGGGGGAAACACCATATATTTT. This sequence joins TRBV28 and TRBJ1-3, with a possible D match to TRBD1 (6 bases). Trimming removed 10 bases from V and 4 bases from J, with 11 bases in between. The germline gives CDR1 MDHEN, CDR2 SYDVKM. The CDR3 is 12 amino acids.

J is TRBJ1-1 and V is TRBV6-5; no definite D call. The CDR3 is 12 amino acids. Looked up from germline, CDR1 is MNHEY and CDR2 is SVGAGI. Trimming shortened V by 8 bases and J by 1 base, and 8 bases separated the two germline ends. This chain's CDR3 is CASAEGNTEAFF. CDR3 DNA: TGTGCCAGCGCGGAAGGGAACACTGAAGCTTTCTTT.

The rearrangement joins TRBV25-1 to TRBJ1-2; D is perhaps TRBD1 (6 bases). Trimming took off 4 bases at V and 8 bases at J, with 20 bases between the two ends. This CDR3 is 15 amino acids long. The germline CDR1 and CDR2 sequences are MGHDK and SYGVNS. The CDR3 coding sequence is TGTGCCAGCAGTGGTCGATTCAGGGGAGTAGGGGGCTACACCTTC. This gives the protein CASSGRFRGVGGYTF.

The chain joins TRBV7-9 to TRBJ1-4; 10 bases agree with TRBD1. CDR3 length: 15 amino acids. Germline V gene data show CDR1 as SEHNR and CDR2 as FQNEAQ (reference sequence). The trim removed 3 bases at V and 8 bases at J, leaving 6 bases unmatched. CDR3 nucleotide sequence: TGTGCCAGCAGCTTCGGGGACAGGGGCAACGAAAAACTGTTTTTT. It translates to CASSFGDRGNEKLFF. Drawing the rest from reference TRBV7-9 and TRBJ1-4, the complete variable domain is DTGVSQNPRHKITKRGQNVTFRCDPISEHNRLYWYRQTLGQGPEFLTYFQNEAQLEKSRLLSDRFSAERPKGSFSTLEIQRTEQGDSAMYLCASSFGDRGNEKLFFGSGTQLSVL.

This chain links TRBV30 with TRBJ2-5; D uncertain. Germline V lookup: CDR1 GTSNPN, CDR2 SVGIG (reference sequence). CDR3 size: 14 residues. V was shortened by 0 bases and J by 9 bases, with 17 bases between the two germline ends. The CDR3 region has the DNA TGTGCCTGGAGTGTATTCGTCTTATCTAATGCCCAGTACTTC. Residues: CAWSVFVLSNAQYF.

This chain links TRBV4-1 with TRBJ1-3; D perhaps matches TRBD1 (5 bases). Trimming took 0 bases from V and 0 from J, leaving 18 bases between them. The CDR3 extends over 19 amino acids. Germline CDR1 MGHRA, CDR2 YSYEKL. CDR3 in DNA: TGCGCCAGCAGCCAAGATGGGGGGGTGGGGATGAGCTCTGGAAACACCATATATTTT. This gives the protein CASSQDGGVGMSSGNTIYF.

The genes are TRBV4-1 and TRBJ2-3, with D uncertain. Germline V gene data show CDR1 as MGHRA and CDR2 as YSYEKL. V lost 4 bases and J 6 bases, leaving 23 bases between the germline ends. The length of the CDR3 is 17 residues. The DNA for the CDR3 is TGCGCCAGCAGCCCAGGCACGCCCCGGTTTCCCCGTGATACGCAGTATTTT. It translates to CASSPGTPRFPRDTQYF.

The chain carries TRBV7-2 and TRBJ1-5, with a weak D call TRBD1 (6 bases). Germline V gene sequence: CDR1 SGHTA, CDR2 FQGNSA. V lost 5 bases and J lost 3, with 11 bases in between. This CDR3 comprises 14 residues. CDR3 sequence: CASSDQGINQPQHF. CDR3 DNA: TGTGCCAGCAGCGACCAGGGGATCAATCAGCCCCAGCATTTT.

CDR3 sequence (DNA): TGTGCCAGTAGATCCCCTAGCGGGAAAAAGACCCAGTACTTC. Residues: CASRSPSGKKTQYF. The chain is built from TRBV19 and TRBJ2-5, with 9 nucleotides matching TRBD2. V dropped 6 bases and J dropped 6; count of bases not matched to a gene: 8. CDR3 length: 14 amino acids. The V gene's germline CDR1 is LNHDA and CDR2 SQIVND (reference sequence).